The 32 T cell receptor beta chains listed next were all sequenced from one sample in a study of PD-1 blockade in classical Hodgkin lymphoma. Time point given: newly diagnosed, previously untreated cHL patient sample. Repertoires were generated with immunoSEQ multiplex PCR, while TCRdb's copy carries only in-frame clones and drops some. The table includes roughly 70,000 clones, 93% detected once. The sequenced sample consisted of peripheral blood mononuclear cells (PBMCs). The receptors here all came from a human donor with classical Hodgkin lymphoma.

The rearrangement joins TRBV18 to TRBJ2-5; possible D gene TRBD1, 6 bases. CDR1 is KGHSH and CDR2 is LQKENI in the germline V gene. The germline V and J ends were trimmed by 4 bases and 5 bases, with 14 bases remaining between them. CDR3 length equals 14 residues. CDR3 sequence: CASSRLGGVETQYF. The CDR3 bases are TGTGCCAGCTCACGGCTAGGGGGTGTGGAGACCCAGTACTTC.

This chain connects TRBV13 to TRBJ2-3; 9 bases match TRBD2. Looked up from germline, CDR1 is PRHDT and CDR2 is FYEKMQ (reference sequence). The CDR3 has 17 amino acids. V dropped 0 bases and J dropped 7; count of bases not matched to a gene: 11. The CDR3 loop is CASSLGWREGLGNTQYF. The CDR3 DNA follows: TGTGCCAGCAGCTTAGGATGGCGGGAGGGCCTGGGAAATACGCAGTATTTT.

The CDR3 nucleotides read TGTGCCAGCAGTTCCTCGGCAACCTATGGCTACACCTTC. It specifies CASSSSATYGYTF. This sequence joins TRBV6-5 and TRBJ1-2; D is unclear. The V and J ends lost 4 bases and 4 bases respectively, with 10 bases between them. Germline V gene lookup returns CDR1 MNHEY and CDR2 SVGAGI. The CDR3 runs 13 residues.

This chain links TRBV4-2 with TRBJ1-6; 7 bases are shared with TRBD1. V shed 3 bases, J shed 13 bases, and the junction held 12 bases outside the gene matches. The germline V gene has CDR1 LGHNA and CDR2 YNFKEQ. The length of the CDR3 is 15 residues. CDR3 region: CASSHALQGSWPLHF. The CDR3, as DNA: TGTGCCAGCAGCCATGCCTTACAGGGGTCGTGGCCCCTCCACTTT.

Points on this clone: At one boundary the junction diverges from the germline segment, which might be a read error. The rearrangement links TRBV23-1 to TRBJ2-7; 7 bases agree with TRBD2. TRBV23-1 carries the ORF label, with uncertain function. The CDR3 is 14 amino acids. CDR3 region: CASGQRLAVYEQYF. In DNA form, the CDR3 reads TGCGCCAGCGGTCAAAGGCTAGCGGTTTACGAGCAGTACTTC.

V usage is TRBV5-4 and J usage is TRBJ2-7; D ambiguous. Per the germline V gene, CDR1 is SGHNT and CDR2 is YYREEE (reference sequence). Trimming removed 4 bases at V and 2 bases at J, with 10 bases between. The CDR3 sequence is 13 residues long. The DNA for the CDR3 is TGTGCCAGCAGCCCGGGCAGAGCCTACGAGCAGTACTTC. Amino acid sequence: CASSPGRAYEQYF.

V gene TRBV29-1 combines with J gene TRBJ1-4; a possible D gene is TRBD1 (5 bases). Per the germline V gene, CDR1 is SQVTM and CDR2 is ANQGSEA. This CDR3 is built from 14 residues. The V end lost 6 bases, the J end lost 0 bases, and 11 bases lay between the germline ends. This chain's CDR3 is CSVQPGSTNEKLFF. CDR3 DNA sequence: TGCAGCGTCCAACCAGGGTCAACTAATGAAAAACTGTTTTTT.

The gene calls are TRBV9 and TRBJ2-4; 7 bases fit TRBD1. The V gene end was trimmed by 3 bases and the J gene end by 7 bases; junction bases not matched to a gene: 4. The CDR3 is made up of 13 amino acids. Germline CDR1 and CDR2: SGDLS and YYNGEE. CDR3 loop: CASSATTGNIQYF. The CDR3 coding sequence is TGTGCCAGCAGCGCGACGACAGGGAACATTCAGTACTTC.

V is TRBV19 and J is TRBJ1-5; D may be TRBD1 (5 bases). V dropped 3 bases and J dropped 1 base, with 10 bases sitting between them. The length of the CDR3 is 15 residues. CDR1 and CDR2 from the germline V gene are LNHDA and SQIVND (reference sequence). CDR3 sequence (DNA): TGTGCCAGTAGTATGGCGGGGGTGAGCAATCAGCCCCAGCATTTT. Its translation: CASSMAGVSNQPQHF. The full variable domain, completed using reference TRBV19 and TRBJ1-5, is DGGITQSPKYLFRKEGQNVTLSCEQNLNHDAMYWYRQDPGQGLRLIYYSQIVNDFQKGDIAEGYSVSREKKESFPLTVTSAQKNPTAFYLCASSMAGVSNQPQHFGDGTRLSIL.

This chain joins TRBV29-1 and TRBJ1-1; D is uncertain. This CDR3 is 13 amino acids long. Germline CDR1 is SQVTM and CDR2 is ANQGSEA. The V end was cut by 2 bases, the J end by 0 bases, with 7 bases between. The CDR3 region has the DNA TGCAGCGTTGAACGCAGGTTGAACACTGAAGCTTTCTTT. This encodes CSVERRLNTEAFF.

J is TRBJ1-6 and V is TRBV27, with 8 bases identical to TRBD1. The CDR3 runs 16 residues. CDR1 and CDR2 from the germline V gene are MNHEY and SMNVEV (reference sequence). With 8 bases clipped from V and 7 bases from J, the junction kept 13 bases outside the gene matches. The CDR3 DNA reads as TGTGCCAGCCCAGAACCACACAGGGGGATCAATTCACCCCTCCACTTT. Translation gives CASPEPHRGINSPLHF.

V and J are TRBV4-1 and TRBJ2-2; 8 nucleotides agree with TRBD1. Germline V gene lookup returns CDR1 MGHRA and CDR2 YSYEKL. CDR3 length equals 19 residues. Unmatched junction bases numbered 12, after V lost 1 base and J lost 2 bases. The CDR3 coding sequence is TGCGCCAGCAGCCAAGCTAGGACAGGGATCGGTCGTAACACCGGGGAGCTGTTTTTT. Translating it yields CASSQARTGIGRNTGELFF.

The V and J genes are TRBV10-1 and TRBJ1-2, with 8 bases lining up with TRBD1. After removal of 2 bases from V and 8 bases from J, the junction contained 7 bases not matched to a gene. There are 14 residues in the CDR3. Germline CDR1 WNHNN, CDR2 SYGVQD (reference sequence). As DNA, the CDR3 is TGCGCCAGCAGTGAGCCGGACAGGGACGAAGGCTACACCTTC. This codes for CASSEPDRDEGYTF.

V usage is TRBV10-3 and J usage is TRBJ2-1; 9 positions match TRBD2. The CDR3 totals 15 residues. V was pared by 5 bases and J by 8 bases, with 10 bases of the junction left unmatched. Germline CDR1 is ENHRY and CDR2 is SYGVKD. The chain's CDR3 is CAISRGGRGVDEQFF. Written as DNA, the CDR3 is TGTGCCATCAGTAGGGGCGGGAGGGGAGTCGATGAGCAGTTCTTC.

This clone was counted a single time. V and J are TRBV5-6 and TRBJ1-1, with 9 nucleotides matching TRBD1. This CDR3 has 15 residues. Germline CDR1 reads SGHDT; CDR2 reads YYEEEE. Unmatched junction bases numbered 5, after V lost 2 bases and J lost 3 bases. CDR3 sequence (DNA): TGTGCCAGCAGCTTCTACAGGGGGCAGGACACTGAAGCTTTCTTT. Amino acid sequence: CASSFYRGQDTEAFF.

The rearrangement joins TRBV14 to TRBJ1-1; D may be TRBD1 (5 bases). V was cut by 9 bases and J by 3 bases, with 17 bases left in between. Germline V lookup: CDR1 SGHDN, CDR2 FVKESK. The CDR3 is 14 amino acids. CDR3: CASRGFQGDTEAFF. The CDR3 bases are TGTGCCAGTAGGGGCTTCCAAGGCGACACTGAAGCTTTCTTT.

This clone was found once. The chain joins TRBV5-1 to TRBJ1-2; D unclear. V shed 0 bases and J shed 5 bases, with 11 bases lying between them. Germline CDR1 reads SGHRS; CDR2 reads YFSETQ. The CDR3 has 14 amino acids. The CDR3 DNA is TGCGCCAGCAGCTTGGTTGGCCCCCATTATGGCTACACCTTC. It specifies CASSLVGPHYGYTF.

V gene TRBV7-9 combines with J gene TRBJ1-5; 7 bases agree with TRBD1. CDR1 and CDR2 (germline): SEHNR, FQNEAQ (reference sequence). The ends lost 4 bases at V and 6 bases at J; junction bases unmatched: 12. The CDR3 sequence is 16 residues long. CDR3 in DNA: TGTGCCAGCAGCTCCGGAGGGGGCGCGGTAGGTCAGCCCCAGCATTTT. The encoded protein is CASSSGGGAVGQPQHF.

This chain connects TRBV2 to TRBJ2-2; TRBD2 aligns across 9 bases. The V gene end was trimmed by 7 bases and the J gene end by 3 bases; junction bases not matched to a gene: 3. This CDR3 comprises 14 residues. Per the germline V gene, CDR1 is SNHLY and CDR2 is FYNNEI. The CDR3 DNA is TGTGCCAGCAATCGACTAGCGGACACCGGGGAGCTGTTTTTT. It encodes CASNRLADTGELFF.

J is TRBJ1-1 and V is TRBV5-4; TRBD1 might be the D (5 bases). Germline CDR1 SGHNT, CDR2 YYREEE (reference sequence). This CDR3 spans 14 amino acids. Between the trimmed V and J ends, which lost 4 bases and 8 bases, there was a span of 18 bases. CDR3 nucleotide sequence: TGTGCCAGCAGCCCCAGGGCGGTCTCCCGGGAAGCTTTCTTT. Its translation: CASSPRAVSREAFF.

The V and J genes are TRBV5-6 and TRBJ1-5; TRBD1 aligns across 9 bases. The CDR3 totals 15 residues. The trim removed 3 bases at V and 7 bases at J, leaving 8 bases unmatched. Germline V gene sequence: CDR1 SGHDT, CDR2 YYEEEE. The CDR3 DNA follows: TGTGCCAGCAGCTGGGGACAGGGTGTAGGACAGCCCCAGCATTTT. The encoded protein is CASSWGQGVGQPQHF.

The chain couples TRBV5-4 to TRBJ2-7, with D tentatively TRBD2 (5 bases). V lost 0 bases and J 6 bases, leaving 13 bases between the germline ends. The germline gives CDR1 SGHNT, CDR2 YYREEE (reference sequence). The length of the CDR3 is 14 residues. CDR3 DNA: TGTGCCAGCAGCTTGGTGGCTAGCCGAGCCGAGCAGTACTTC. Amino acids: CASSLVASRAEQYF.

The genes are TRBV5-4 and TRBJ1-2, with TRBD1 matching over 7 bases. V shed 0 bases, J shed 8 bases, and the junction held 13 bases outside the gene matches. CDR3 size: 16 residues. CDR1 and CDR2 (germline): SGHNT, YYREEE (reference sequence). The CDR3, as DNA: TGTGCCAGCAGCTTGGTGAGGGGGCAAGGATGGCGAGGCTACACCTTC. It translates to CASSLVRGQGWRGYTF.

The chain couples TRBV11-2 to TRBJ1-3; 7 bases match TRBD1. This CDR3 comprises 16 residues. Germline V CDR1 and CDR2: SGHAT, FQNNGV. Trimming took 5 bases from V and 8 from J; bases not matched to a gene: 15. This chain's CDR3 is CASSPSPGSGGHTIYF. DNA for the CDR3: TGTGCCAGCAGCCCTTCCCCAGGGTCAGGGGGACACACCATATATTTT.

The chain couples TRBV18 to TRBJ2-1; D not certain. CDR3 size: 15 residues. Germline-derived CDR1 and CDR2 are KGHSH and LQKENI. With 1 base removed from V and 4 bases from J, the gap between germline ends came to 11 bases. The CDR3 region is CASSPLSVGYNEQFF. In DNA form, the CDR3 reads TGTGCCAGCTCACCACTTTCAGTTGGATACAATGAGCAGTTCTTC.

The V call is TRBV19, the J call TRBJ2-5, with D perhaps matching TRBD2 (6 bases). Germline V gene lookup returns CDR1 LNHDA and CDR2 SQIVND (reference sequence). CDR3 length equals 15 residues. Trimming left V 6 bases short and J 2 bases short, with 16 bases between. CDR3 DNA: TGTGCCAGTAGATTGGCAGGGACTTTACAAGAGACCCAGTACTTC. Translated: CASRLAGTLQETQYF.

The chain recombines TRBV5-1 with TRBJ2-5, with D tentatively TRBD2 (5 bases). V lost 0 bases and J 2 bases, leaving 11 bases between the germline ends. Germline CDR1 SGHRS, CDR2 YFSETQ. The CDR3 covers 15 residues. Written as DNA, the CDR3 is TGCGCCAGCAGCTTGGACGGGGTAGGACAAGAGACCCAGTACTTC. Amino acids: CASSLDGVGQETQYF.

J is TRBJ2-3 and V is TRBV5-4, with D perhaps matching TRBD1 or TRBD2 (5 bases each). This CDR3 is 15 amino acids long. With 0 bases removed from V and 6 bases from J, the gap between germline ends came to 14 bases. Germline V lookup: CDR1 SGHNT, CDR2 YYREEE (reference sequence). The CDR3 bases are TGTGCCAGCAGCTTGGCGAAGCAGGGAGAGGATACGCAGTATTTT. Translating gives CASSLAKQGEDTQYF.

The gene calls are TRBV28 and TRBJ2-7; D is perhaps TRBD2 (6 bases). V lost 3 bases and J lost 6, with 15 bases in between. The CDR3 extends over 14 amino acids. Germline CDR1 reads MDHEN; CDR2 reads SYDVKM. The CDR3 DNA reads TGTGCCAGCAGTTTCTCCGGTGGAGGGTCCGAGCAGTACTTC. This codes for CASSFSGGGSEQYF.

The V and J genes are TRBV5-1 and TRBJ2-2, with TRBD1 matching 8 bases. The CDR3 has 14 amino acids. Trimming cost V 9 bases and J 1 base; bases outside gene matches: 5. The germline V gene encodes CDR1 SGHRS and CDR2 YFSETQ. DNA of the CDR3: TGCGCCACTGGACAGGGACGGAACACCGGGGAGCTGTTTTTT. Encoded protein: CATGQGRNTGELFF.

The chain combines TRBV5-4 with TRBJ2-7; perhaps TRBD1 as D (5 bases). V was trimmed by 0 bases and J by 7 bases, leaving 11 bases between them. Germline assignment: CDR1 SGHNT and CDR2 YYREEE (reference sequence). The CDR3 is made up of 13 amino acids. CDR3 sequence (DNA): TGTGCCAGCAGCTTGGAAGGCGGACAAGAGCAGTACTTC. It yields the protein CASSLEGGQEQYF.

V usage is TRBV6-1 and J usage is TRBJ1-3, with 7 bases that match TRBD1. The CDR3 runs to 15 residues. Germline V gives CDR1 MNHNS, CDR2 SASEGT. The V gene end was trimmed by 7 bases and the J gene end by 0 bases; junction bases not matched to a gene: 6. This CDR3 is CASKGGINSGNTIYF. Here the CDR3 DNA reads TGTGCCAGCAAAGGGGGCATAAACTCTGGAAACACCATATATTTT.